A selection of T cell receptor beta chains follows, all from one sample in a study of post-analysis software for immune sequencing data. In TCRdb, the PCR reads were re-called with MiXCR into one record per CDR3 protein. The sample has about 770,000 distinct CDR3 sequences; more than 45% are singletons. Sequenced sample: blood. The receptors here all came from a girl between 5 and 17 years old with multiple sclerosis. CDR3s include the opening cysteine and the closing phenylalanine or tryptophan. A D gene is named only where the DNA matches it firmly. Clone size is given for some rows only: seen once, a few or many times, or a class if the clone is expanded.

cdr3_nt | cdr3_aa | clone_size | d_call | j_call | cdr3_length | v_call
TGCGCCAGCAGCTTGGGCCTAGCCGACGGCAATGAGCAGTTCTTC | CASSLGLADGNEQFF | NA | NA | TRBJ2-1 | 15 | TRBV5-1
TGTGCTAGTGGTTTGGTAGTCGCAGGGGGGAAAACTGAAGCTTTCTTT | CASGLVVAGGKTEAFF | NA | TRBD1 | TRBJ1-1 | 16 | TRBV12-5
TGTGCCAGCAGCTGGCTGGGGGATAGGAACGAGCAGTACTTC | CASSWLGDRNEQYF | NA | NA | TRBJ2-7 | 14 | TRBV5-6
TGCAGTGCTAGAGATCTCGCGGACAGGGGCGATCAGCCCCAGCATTTT | CSARDLADRGDQPQHF | NA | TRBD1 | TRBJ1-5 | 16 | TRBV20-1
TGTGCCAGCAGTTTGGGGGCAGGGAGGAGCTCCTACGAGCAGTACTTC | CASSLGAGRSSYEQYF | NA | NA | TRBJ2-7 | 16 | TRBV12-3/TRBV12-4
TGCAGCGTTGGGACTAGCAGTGCCTACGAGCAGTACTTC | CSVGTSSAYEQYF | few | TRBD2 | TRBJ2-7 | 13 | TRBV29-1
TGTGCCAGCAGCCACGGACAGAGGGGGTATGGCTACACCTTC | CASSHGQRGYGYTF | NA | NA | TRBJ1-2 | 14 | TRBV14
TGTGCCAGCAGTTACAATGACAGAGTTAACTATGGCTACACCTTC | CASSYNDRVNYGYTF | NA | NA | TRBJ1-2 | 15 | TRBV6-5
TGTGCCAGCAGCGTAGCGGCCAACTTAGCAGATACGCAGTATTTT | CASSVAANLADTQYF | NA | NA | TRBJ2-3 | 15 | TRBV9
TGTGCCAGCAGCCCAAAACAGGGCTCAAATTCACCCCTCCACTTT | CASSPKQGSNSPLHF | NA | NA | TRBJ1-6 | 15 | TRBV7-2
TGTGCCAGCTCACCAAAGGGGCCCCAATTCACCTACGAGCAGTACTTC | CASSPKGPQFTYEQYF | NA | NA | TRBJ2-7 | 16 | TRBV18
TGCAGCGTTGTAAGTCGGAGGAGCTCCTACAATGAGCAGTTCTTC | CSVVSRRSSYNEQFF | NA | NA | TRBJ2-1 | 15 | TRBV29-1
TGTGCCAGCAGCGCCTTTAGCGGGAGAGAGACCCAGTACTTC | CASSAFSGRETQYF | NA | TRBD2 | TRBJ2-5 | 14 | TRBV9
TGCAGTGCTAGAGTCGTAGCTTCTAGCAATGAGCAGTTCTTC | CSARVVASSNEQFF | once | NA | TRBJ2-1 | 14 | TRBV20-1
TGTGCCAGCAGCGTAGGGCCGGCGGGAGGGGGCAATGAGCAGTTCTTC | CASSVGPAGGGNEQFF | once | TRBD2 | TRBJ2-1 | 16 | TRBV9
TGTGCCAGCACCTTGAACAATCAGCCCCAGCATTTT | CASTLNNQPQHF | NA | NA | TRBJ1-5 | 12 | TRBV12-3/TRBV12-4
TGTGCCAGCAGCGCCCAAAGGGGCGGGACTGAAGCTTTCTTT | CASSAQRGGTEAFF | few | NA | TRBJ1-1 | 14 | TRBV11-1
TGTGCCAGCTCAGCCGTAGCGGGAGGGCCCGACAATGAGCAGTTCTTC | CASSAVAGGPDNEQFF | few | TRBD2 | TRBJ2-1 | 16 | TRBV18
TGTGCCAGCAGCTTACGTGGTTTTTTCTTT | CASSLRGFFF | NA | NA | TRBJ1-1 | 10 | TRBV7-9
TGTGCCAGCAGCTTGGTTGCTAGCGGTAGAAACAATGAGCAGTTCTTC | CASSLVASGRNNEQFF | few | TRBD2 | TRBJ2-1 | 16 | TRBV5-5
TGTGCCAGCAGCGACAGGGGTCGGAACGAGCAGTACTTC | CASSDRGRNEQYF | few | TRBD1 | TRBJ2-7 | 13 | TRBV12-3/TRBV12-4
TGCAGTGCTAGGGCCCGGGACAGGGGTTACGAGCAGTACTTC | CSARARDRGYEQYF | NA | TRBD1 | TRBJ2-7 | 14 | TRBV20-1
TGCAGTGCCGGACAGAGGGCTAGCCGTCCCAATGAGCAGTTCTTC | CSAGQRASRPNEQFF | NA | NA | TRBJ2-1 | 15 | TRBV20-1
TGTGCCAGCAGTTACTCGAGGGGGGGGGAGCTGTTTTTT | CASSYSRGGELFF | NA | NA | TRBJ2-2 | 13 | TRBV6-5
TGTGCCAGCCTGGACAGAGCCAAAAACATTCAGTACTTC | CASLDRAKNIQYF | NA | NA | TRBJ2-4 | 13 | TRBV27
TGTGCCAGCAGTTACCCCGGGATCCAAGGGACCCAGTACTTC | CASSYPGIQGTQYF | NA | NA | TRBJ2-5 | 14 | TRBV6-2/TRBV6-3
TGCGCCAGCAGCTCCGGACGGGGAATGAACACTGAAGCTTTCTTT | CASSSGRGMNTEAFF | once | NA | TRBJ1-1 | 15 | TRBV5-1
TGTGCCAGCAGCAGAAGTGGCGGGACGGGGAATCAGCCCCAGCATTTT | CASSRSGGTGNQPQHF | NA | NA | TRBJ1-5 | 16 | TRBV6-5